Following are 20 T cell receptor beta chains from one sample sequenced in a study of breast tumors, draining lymph nodes, adjacent tissues. Breast cancer patients provided tissue from their axillary draining lymph nodes. A single record per CDR3 protein comes from TCRdb applying MiXCR to the multiplex PCR reads. The data contain about 200,000 distinct CDR3 sequences, approximately 31% of them singletons. The sample comprised axillary lymph node tissue. These receptors all stem from a female donor with breast cancer. Some clones in this sample may be carry-over from other donors' samples.

This clonotype was recorded many times. The chain has TRBV9 and TRBJ1-2, with 8 bases aligning to TRBD1. In germline, CDR1 is SGDLS, CDR2 YYNGEE. V lost 0 bases to trimming and J lost 4 bases; unmatched junction nucleotides: 2. This CDR3 is built from 14 residues. The CDR3 DNA reads as TGTGCCAGCAGCGTAGGACAGGGGATCTATGGCTACACCTTC. It specifies CASSVGQGIYGYTF. Complete variable domain (other parts from reference TRBV9 and TRBJ1-2): DSGVTQTPKHLITATGQRVTLRCSPRSGDLSVYWYQQSLDQGLQFLIQYYNGEERAKGNILERFSAQQFPDLHSELNLSSLELGDSALYFCASSVGQGIYGYTFGSGTRLTVV.

As for this clonotype: The final CDR3 position lacks the conserved phenylalanine or tryptophan, pointing to a likely read error. The limits of the CDR3 on the DNA are not certain, so only TCRdb's listed CDR3 is given. The chain employs TRBV20-1 and TRBJ2-2. CDR1 and CDR2 from the germline V gene are DFQATT and SNEGSKA (reference sequence). The CDR3 numbers 14 amino acids, ends counted. The CDR3 loop is CSAYRVTNTGELSS.

This clonotype was observed at least ten times. CDR3 region: CASSLPAPGGGETQYF. The DNA of the CDR3 is TGTGCCAGCAGCTTACCCGCCCCAGGGGGCGGGGAGACCCAGTACTTC. V gene TRBV7-2 combines with J gene TRBJ2-5; 8 bases map to TRBD1. Germline loops: CDR1 SGHTA, CDR2 FQGNSA. Trimming at V came to 2 bases and at J to 5 bases, leaving 10 bases not matched to a gene. The CDR3 loop spans 16 amino acids.

There are many counts of this clonotype. The rearrangement joins TRBV7-9 to TRBJ2-2; D is undetermined. V dropped 4 bases and J dropped 7 bases, with 13 bases sitting between them. Per germline, CDR1 SEHNR and CDR2 FQNEAQ (reference sequence). This CDR3 has 14 amino acids. This CDR3 reads CASSYVRQSGELFF. CDR3 DNA sequence: TGTGCCAGCAGCTACGTACGCCAAAGCGGGGAGCTGTTTTTT.

This chain uses TRBV3-1 with TRBJ1-1; no reliable D call. Germline assignment: CDR1 LGHDT and CDR2 YNNKEL (reference sequence). Between the trimmed V and J ends, which lost 1 base and 4 bases, there was a span of 4 bases. This CDR3 comprises 12 residues. CDR3: CASSQAFTEAFF. The CDR3 DNA reads as TGTGCCAGCAGCCAAGCCTTCACTGAAGCTTTCTTT.

The CDR3 coding sequence is TGTGCCAGCAGGGGGACAAGGGGCTTAAGGGCTGAAGCTTTCTTT. Its protein product is CASRGTRGLRAEAFF. This chain joins TRBV2 and TRBJ1-1; TRBD1 might be the D (6 bases). Looked up from germline, CDR1 is SNHLY and CDR2 is FYNNEI. CDR3 length equals 15 residues. V lost 6 bases to trimming and J lost 6 bases, with 20 bases between them.

About this clonotype itself: With a much larger clone just one base away, this may be a read error. This chain connects TRBV19 to TRBJ2-1; the match to TRBD2 covers 9 bases. The CDR3 has 14 amino acids. CDR1 is LNHDA and CDR2 is SQIVND in the germline V gene (reference sequence). DNA of the CDR3: TGTGCCTGTAGGAGGTCTAGCGGGGTGGATGAGCAGTTCTTC. This translates into CACRRSSGVDEQFF.

This clonotype was counted between two and nine times. The rearrangement links TRBV9 to TRBJ1-5; D is undetermined. The CDR3 runs to 14 residues. Germline assignment: CDR1 SGDLS and CDR2 YYNGEE. V was pared by 3 bases and J by 5 bases, with 12 bases between. The CDR3 sequence: CASSEREPDQPQHF. The CDR3 bases are TGTGCCAGCAGCGAGAGGGAGCCTGATCAGCCCCAGCATTTT.

This clonotype occurred many times. Just one base apart from a much larger clone, this may be a read error. A read error is likely, as this CDR3 ends without the conserved phenylalanine or tryptophan. V is TRBV7-2 and J is TRBJ1-6; possibly TRBD1 for D (6 bases). V gave up 4 bases and J gave up 10 bases, with 17 bases separating them. Germline V gene data show CDR1 as SGHTA and CDR2 as FQGNSA. CDR3 length: 15 residues. Here the CDR3 DNA reads TGTGCCAGCAGCTACAGGACAGCCCGAGACTCACCCCTCCACCTT. The encoded protein is CASSYRTARDSPLHL.

This clonotype was recorded many times. As DNA, the CDR3 is TGCAGTGCCCGGAAGAGCGGGGTCGGCAATGAGCAGTTCTTC. Translating gives CSARKSGVGNEQFF. The genes are TRBV20-1 and TRBJ2-1; 7 nucleotides match TRBD2. The CDR3 consists of 14 residues. Germline V gene data show CDR1 as DFQATT and CDR2 as SNEGSKA (reference sequence). V shed 6 bases and J 6 bases; nucleotides not matched to a gene: 11.

This clonotype has a single count. The junction shows a germline mismatch at one end, possibly a read error. This chain connects TRBV19 to TRBJ2-7; 9 nucleotides line up with TRBD2. The CDR3 is 12 residues long. Germline V gene data show CDR1 as LNHDA and CDR2 as SQIVND (reference sequence). CDR3 sequence: CATQRGADEQCF. CDR3 DNA: TGTGCCACCCAGCGGGGGGCCGACGAGCAGTGCTTC.

This clonotype came up a few times. V usage is TRBV28 and J usage is TRBJ1-4, with D maybe TRBD1 (6 bases). The CDR3 is made up of 15 amino acids. Deletions cut 7 bases from V and 4 bases from J, with 16 bases between. The germline gives CDR1 MDHEN, CDR2 SYDVKM. The CDR3, as DNA: TGTGCCAGCATGAGAGGGGGAGGGGGTAATGAAAAACTGTTTTTT. Amino acid sequence: CASMRGGGGNEKLFF.

Many counts were recorded for this clonotype. This chain uses TRBV15 with TRBJ1-4; maybe TRBD1 (5 bases). Germline CDR1 and CDR2: LNHNV and YYDKDF (reference sequence). This CDR3 is 12 amino acids long. Trimming cost V 3 bases and J 8 bases, with 7 bases left between them. The CDR3 nucleotides read TGTGCCACCAGCAGTGACAGCGAAAAACTGTTTTTT. Translated: CATSSDSEKLFF.

Note on this clonotype: Sequence at one end of the junction differs from germline and may be a read error. The chain employs TRBV7-6 and TRBJ2-6, with 9 bases lining up with TRBD1. Germline assignment: CDR1 SGHVS and CDR2 FNYEAQ. The CDR3 totals 17 residues. In DNA form, the CDR3 reads TGTGCCAGCAGCTTAGGGACAGGGGATACTGGGACCAACGTCCTGACTTTC. This encodes CASSLGTGDTGTNVLTF.

V and J are TRBV29-1 and TRBJ1-6; TRBD1 is a possible D gene (5 bases). Germline loops: CDR1 SQVTM, CDR2 ANQGSEA. The CDR3 spans 13 residues. Trimming took 8 bases from V and 7 from J, leaving 15 bases between them. The chain's CDR3 is CSLGKGRNSPLHF. CDR3 bases: TGCAGCCTTGGTAAGGGGAGGAATTCACCCCTCCACTTT.

A remark on this clonotype: The CDR3 does not end in the conserved phenylalanine or tryptophan, so this is likely a read error. The DNA is omitted, as the CDR3 cannot be located on it reliably, and the CDR3 follows TCRdb's listing. The chain carries TRBV14 and TRBJ1-3. Germline CDR1 SGHDN, CDR2 FVKESK. The CDR3 sequence runs 10 residues, both termini included. CDR3 amino acids: CASSQDLRLA.

CDR3 sequence (DNA): TGTGCCTGGAGGGACAGGGTTCCGATAAGCAATCAGCCCCAGCATTTT. Protein: CAWRDRVPISNQPQHF. The V gene is TRBV30, the J gene TRBJ1-5; 8 nucleotides align to TRBD1. The trim removed 3 bases at V and 1 base at J, leaving 8 bases unmatched. The CDR3 has 16 amino acids. Germline V gene sequence: CDR1 GTSNPN, CDR2 SVGIG (reference sequence).

There are many counts of this clonotype. The chain carries TRBV9 and TRBJ1-3, with D unclear. Germline CDR1 SGDLS, CDR2 YYNGEE. The CDR3 contains 14 residues. The germline V and J ends were trimmed by 0 bases and 0 bases, with 4 bases remaining between them. DNA for the CDR3: TGTGCCAGCAGCGTAGGTCGCTCTGGAAACACCATATATTTT. Residues: CASSVGRSGNTIYF. The full variable domain, rest sourced from reference TRBV9 and TRBJ1-3, is DSGVTQTPKHLITATGQRVTLRCSPRSGDLSVYWYQQSLDQGLQFLIQYYNGEERAKGNILERFSAQQFPDLHSELNLSSLELGDSALYFCASSVGRSGNTIYFGEGSWLTVV.

Only one count was recorded for this clonotype. The chain couples TRBV27 to TRBJ1-1; D unclear. Per the germline V gene, CDR1 is MNHEY and CDR2 is SMNVEV (reference sequence). V dropped 4 bases and J dropped 0 bases, with 6 bases sitting between them. The CDR3 is 13 residues long. CDR3 loop: CASSWGLNTEAFF. CDR3 coding DNA: TGTGCCAGCAGTTGGGGTTTGAACACTGAAGCTTTCTTT.

V and J are TRBV9 and TRBJ2-7; 7 bases line up with TRBD2. Trimming cost V 4 bases and J 4 bases; bases outside gene matches: 11. CDR1 is SGDLS and CDR2 is YYNGEE in the germline V gene. The CDR3 loop spans 15 amino acids. CDR3 sequence: CASSPGGEGLYEQYF. CDR3 bases: TGTGCCAGCAGCCCTGGGGGGGAGGGGCTTTACGAGCAGTACTTC.